These 7 T cell receptor beta chains share one sample of origin, sequenced in a study of spatial heterogeneity in lung cancer. Documented time point: sample taken at primary tumor resection. Extraction of whole RNA from tumor, nontumor lung or frozen PBMC preceded unsorted sequencing. Each CDR3 protein gets one entry after TCRdb re-called the 5' RACE reads with MiXCR. The sample shows roughly 48,000 distinct CDR3 sequences, around 5.2% of them seen only once. Material: PBMCs, obtained at surgery. The receptors were sampled from a male donor with early-stage non-small cell lung cancer.

Many counts were recorded for this clonotype. The chain employs TRBV27 and TRBJ1-5; D is uncertain. Germline-derived CDR1 and CDR2 are MNHEY and SMNVEV (reference sequence). V lost 6 bases to trimming and J lost 3 bases, with 6 bases between them. This CDR3 is 12 amino acids long. CDR3 in amino acids: CASRTVNQPQHF. The CDR3, as DNA: TGTGCCAGCAGGACGGTCAATCAGCCCCAGCATTTT.

The V and J genes are TRBV7-2 and TRBJ1-5, with 7 bases matching TRBD1. V gave up 5 bases and J gave up 7 bases; unmatched junction bases: 8. Looked up from germline, CDR1 is SGHTA and CDR2 is FQGNSA. The length of the CDR3 is 14 residues. The CDR3 loop reads CASSTRGGGQPQHF. The CDR3, as DNA: TGTGCCAGCAGCACTAGAGGGGGCGGGCAGCCCCAGCATTTT.

Ten or more counts support this clonotype. The rearrangement uses TRBV5-4 and TRBJ2-5; 10 bases are a match to TRBD1. V lost 5 bases, J lost 4 bases, and 8 bases stayed unmatched. The CDR3 runs to 15 residues. CDR1 SGHNT and CDR2 YYREEE come from the germline V gene (reference sequence). CDR3 in amino acids: CASRVTGTGVETQYF. DNA of the CDR3: TGTGCCAGCAGGGTAACCGGGACAGGGGTAGAGACCCAGTACTTC.

The sample holds many counts of this clonotype. This chain joins TRBV2 and TRBJ2-3; 7 bases are shared with TRBD1. The CDR3 is 15 residues long. Trimming cost V 6 bases and J 0 bases; bases outside gene matches: 6. The germline V gene encodes CDR1 SNHLY and CDR2 FYNNEI. In DNA, the CDR3 is TGTGCCAGCAGGGGTGAGGGGGCGAGCACAGATACGCAGTATTTT. Protein product: CASRGEGASTDTQYF.

This chain links TRBV12-3 or TRBV12-4 with TRBJ2-1; D may be TRBD1 or TRBD2 (6 bases each). V was pared by 4 bases and J by 7 bases, with 17 bases between. This CDR3 has 15 residues. CDR3 coding DNA: TGTGCCAGCAGTTCTAGGGGGGATGGCCTGAATGAGCAGTTCTTC. Amino acids: CASSSRGDGLNEQFF.

There are many counts of this clonotype. This chain uses TRBV20-1 with TRBJ2-5, with D tentatively TRBD1 or TRBD2 (5 bases each). Germline CDR1 DFQATT, CDR2 SNEGSKA (reference sequence). Trimming pared 6 bases from V and 7 bases from J, leaving 18 bases between. This CDR3 region has 13 residues. In nucleotides, the CDR3 is TGCAGTGCAAAACTAGGGGAGTGGGGGACCCAGTACTTC. Translated: CSAKLGEWGTQYF.

This clonotype showed up many times. The V and J genes are TRBV4-1 and TRBJ2-1; TRBD2 aligns across 10 bases. Germline CDR1 MGHRA, CDR2 YSYEKL. Trimming removed 3 bases from V and 6 bases from J; junction bases left unmatched: 11. This CDR3 spans 17 amino acids. The CDR3 bases are TGCGCCAGCAGCCAGTTCCCCGGGACTAGCGATACCAATGAGCAGTTCTTC. Its protein product is CASSQFPGTSDTNEQFF.